This paragraph covers one T cell receptor (beta chain) sequence. This record comes from a study of Ad26.COV2.S vaccination and SARS-CoV-2 variants. As for the study in general: Within the COV1001 Ad26.COV2.S trial arm, the donor was enrolled.

This sample's treatment: roughly 18 received Ad26.COV2.S at low or high dose, single or two shots; roughly 5 received placebo; per-sample allocation not given. Sampling was done on day 63 after the first vaccine or placebo injection. Using immunoSEQ multiplex PCR, the repertoire was profiled, and TCRdb retains in-frame clones only, with some absent. The sample yields about 680,000 clones, 89% seen once. Germline trimming cut 1 base from V and 7 bases from J; bases unmatched to any gene: 4. CDR3 length equals 13 residues. The V gene's germline CDR1 is SGHKS and CDR2 YYEKEE (reference sequence). The input for sequencing was peripheral blood, taken in a trial of Ad26.COV2.S vaccine versus placebo. This TCR was sampled from a person between 18 and 65 years old who received the Ad26.COV2.S COVID-19 vaccine or a placebo. The rearrangement uses TRBV5-5 and TRBJ1-2, with 7 positions matching TRBD1. CDR3 residues: CASSLQGVVGYTF. CDR3 coding DNA: TGTGCCAGCAGCTTGCAGGGGGTAGTTGGCTACACCTTC.